This passage covers 11 T cell receptor beta chains from one sample sequenced in a study of T cell responses to AZD1222 COVID-19 vaccine. Using immunoSEQ multiplex PCR, the repertoire was profiled, and TCRdb retains in-frame clones only, with some absent. The sample lists 77,000 or so clones, approximately 90% occurring once. This sample comprised peripheral blood, obtained on day 0 of MenACWY control vaccination. These receptors originate from an adult in good health.

The chain carries TRBV24-1 and TRBJ1-6; no clear D. The V and J ends lost 7 bases and 0 bases respectively, with 12 bases between them. Germline values: CDR1 KGHDR, CDR2 SFDVKD. There are 16 residues in the CDR3. CDR3 sequence (DNA): TGTGCCACCAGCGTCGGGCCCAGCTCCTATAATTCACCCCTCCACTTT. As protein: CATSVGPSSYNSPLHF.

The gene calls are TRBV3-1 (or the pseudogene TRBV3-2) and TRBJ2-7; 10 bases line up with TRBD1. From germline, CDR1 is LGHDT and CDR2 YNNKEL (reference sequence). The junction had 7 bases not matched to a gene; V was cut back by 1 base and J by 4 bases. This CDR3 contains 16 residues. The CDR3 bases are TGTGCCAGCAGCCAAGTCTCGACAGGGGGCTTGTACGAGCAGTACTTC. Protein: CASSQVSTGGLYEQYF.

The chain joins TRBV12-3 or TRBV12-4 to TRBJ1-1; D remains unclear. The CDR3 consists of 13 residues. V was cut by 4 bases and J by 1 base, with 7 bases left in between. The CDR3 protein is CASSSDGNTEAFF. DNA for the CDR3: TGTGCCAGCAGTTCGGACGGGAACACTGAAGCTTTCTTT.

This clone was seen once. The chain has TRBV18 and TRBJ2-7, with 7 bases that match TRBD1. The CDR3 contains 16 residues. Trimming at V came to 2 bases and at J to 2 bases, leaving 9 bases not matched to a gene. Germline CDR1 KGHSH, CDR2 LQKENI. The CDR3 nucleotides are TGTGCCAGCTCACCAACTTCAGGGACAGCGACCTACGAGCAGTACTTC. It translates to CASSPTSGTATYEQYF.

The V and J genes are TRBV29-1 and TRBJ1-1, with D tentatively TRBD1 (5 bases). The V end lost 4 bases, the J end lost 4 bases, and 16 bases lay between the germline ends. Germline V CDR1 and CDR2: SQVTM, ANQGSEA. The CDR3 is made up of 14 amino acids. The CDR3 DNA reads TGCAGCGTTGTGGATGGGGGTTGGACCACTGAAGCTTTCTTT. This codes for CSVVDGGWTTEAFF.

The rearrangement joins TRBV29-1 to TRBJ2-7, with D perhaps given as TRBD1 or TRBD2 (5 bases each). The V end lost 7 bases, the J end lost 0 bases, and 16 bases lay between the germline ends. CDR1 is SQVTM and CDR2 is ANQGSEA in the germline V gene. This CDR3 is 14 amino acids long. This chain's CDR3 is CSAQGTENSYEQYF. The CDR3 DNA reads as TGCAGCGCCCAAGGGACGGAAAACTCCTACGAGCAGTACTTC.

The chain couples TRBV10-3 to TRBJ1-3; D remains ambiguous. Germline CDR1 and CDR2: ENHRY and SYGVKD. The CDR3 runs 13 residues. Between the trimmed V and J ends, which lost 5 bases and 0 bases, there was a span of 5 bases. The CDR3 region is CAISTASGNTIYF. As DNA, the CDR3 is TGTGCCATCAGTACAGCCTCTGGAAACACCATATATTTT.

The chain joins TRBV6-5 to TRBJ2-2; 12 bases line up with TRBD1. This CDR3 comprises 15 residues. J lost 5 bases, V lost 8 bases, and 6 bases had no gene match. Germline-derived CDR1 and CDR2 are MNHEY and SVGAGI. The CDR3 loop reads CASRGTGGWTGELFF. The CDR3 region has the DNA TGTGCCAGCCGGGGGACAGGGGGCTGGACCGGGGAGCTGTTTTTT.

The chain links TRBV7-7 to TRBJ2-5; D unclear. CDR1 and CDR2 from the germline V gene are SSHAT and FNYEAQ (reference sequence). V was trimmed by 1 base and J by 1 base, leaving 4 bases between them. The CDR3 runs 13 residues. The CDR3 sequence is CASSLVTQETQYF. DNA of the CDR3: TGTGCCAGCAGCTTAGTCACCCAAGAGACCCAGTACTTC.

J is TRBJ2-3 and V is TRBV20-1; 7 positions agree with TRBD2. The V segment lost 3 bases and the J segment 6 bases; nucleotides outside the gene matches: 12. Germline loops: CDR1 DFQATT, CDR2 SNEGSKA (reference sequence). CDR3 length equals 15 residues. This CDR3 reads CSASSRPSGRDTQYF. CDR3 coding DNA: TGCAGTGCTAGTTCGAGGCCTAGCGGAAGGGATACGCAGTATTTT.

The chain links TRBV7-2 to TRBJ2-7, with a possible D match to TRBD1 (5 bases). The CDR3 is made up of 13 amino acids. CDR1 and CDR2 (germline): SGHTA, FQGNSA. Trimming removed 3 bases from V and 4 bases from J, with 10 bases in between. The CDR3 DNA reads as TGTGCCAGCAGCTTCGACAGTAATTACGAGCAGTACTTC. It codes for CASSFDSNYEQYF.